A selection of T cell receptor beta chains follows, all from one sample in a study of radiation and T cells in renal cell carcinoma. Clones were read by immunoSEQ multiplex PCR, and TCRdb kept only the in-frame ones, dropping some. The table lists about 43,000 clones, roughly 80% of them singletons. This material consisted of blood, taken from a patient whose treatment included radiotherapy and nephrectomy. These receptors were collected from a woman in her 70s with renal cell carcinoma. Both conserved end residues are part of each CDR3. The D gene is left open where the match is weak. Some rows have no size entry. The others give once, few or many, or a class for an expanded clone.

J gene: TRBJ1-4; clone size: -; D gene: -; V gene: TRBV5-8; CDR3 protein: CASSLAVGASVNEKLFF; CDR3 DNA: TGTGCCAGCAGCTTGGCCGTGGGGGCCTCCGTTAATGAAAAACTGTTTTTT
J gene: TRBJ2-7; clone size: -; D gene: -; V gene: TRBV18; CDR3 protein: CASSSDYEQYF; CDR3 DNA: TGTGCCAGCTCATCCGACTACGAGCAGTACTTC
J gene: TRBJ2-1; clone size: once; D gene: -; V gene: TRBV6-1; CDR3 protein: CASSILDKTYNEQFF; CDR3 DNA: TGTGCCAGCAGTATCCTGGACAAGACCTACAATGAGCAGTTCTTC
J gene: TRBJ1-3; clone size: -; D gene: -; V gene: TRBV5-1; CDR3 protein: CASSLMYSESGNTIYF; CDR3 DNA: TGCGCCAGCAGCTTGATGTACAGCGAATCTGGAAACACCATATATTTT
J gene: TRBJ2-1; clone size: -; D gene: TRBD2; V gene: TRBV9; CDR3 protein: CASSIGGDSYNEQFF; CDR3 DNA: TGTGCCAGCAGCATCGGGGGGGACTCCTACAATGAGCAGTTCTTC
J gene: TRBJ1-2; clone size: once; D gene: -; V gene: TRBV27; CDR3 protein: CASSFGGAGNYGYTF; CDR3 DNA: TGTGCCAGCAGTTTTGGAGGGGCAGGAAACTATGGCTACACCTTC
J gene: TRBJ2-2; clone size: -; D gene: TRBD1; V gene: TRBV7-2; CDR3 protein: CASSLQGARNGGELFF; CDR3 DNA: TGTGCCAGCAGCTTACAGGGGGCAAGAAATGGCGGGGAGCTGTTTTTT
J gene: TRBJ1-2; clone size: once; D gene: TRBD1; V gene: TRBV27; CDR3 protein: CASSTGTDGDGYTF; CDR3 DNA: TGTGCCAGCAGTACCGGGACAGACGGAGATGGCTACACCTTC
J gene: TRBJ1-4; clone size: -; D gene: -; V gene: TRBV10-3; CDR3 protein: CAISVGRSTNEKLFF; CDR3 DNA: TGTGCCATCAGTGTCGGCAGATCAACTAATGAAAAACTGTTTTTT
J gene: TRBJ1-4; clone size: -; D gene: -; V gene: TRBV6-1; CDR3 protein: CASREEKLFF; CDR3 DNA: TGTGCCAGCAGGGAGGAAAAACTGTTTTTT
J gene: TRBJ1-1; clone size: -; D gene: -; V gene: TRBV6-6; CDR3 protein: CASRQMDTEAFF; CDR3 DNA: TGTGCCAGCAGGCAGATGGACACTGAAGCTTTCTTT
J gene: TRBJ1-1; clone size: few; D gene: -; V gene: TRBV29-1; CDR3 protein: CSVERGNAFF; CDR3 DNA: TGCAGCGTTGAAAGAGGGAATGCTTTCTTT
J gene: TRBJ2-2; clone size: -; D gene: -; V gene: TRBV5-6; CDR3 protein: CASSLGASTGELFF; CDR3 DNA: TGTGCCAGCAGCCTGGGAGCGAGCACCGGGGAGCTGTTTTTT
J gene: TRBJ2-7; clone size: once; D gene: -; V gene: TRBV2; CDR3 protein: CASSESSGTHEQYF; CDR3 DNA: TGTGCCAGCAGTGAATCCTCCGGGACCCACGAGCAGTACTTC
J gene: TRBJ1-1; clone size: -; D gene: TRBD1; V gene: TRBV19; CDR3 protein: CASSPGTGRTEAFF; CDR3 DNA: TGTGCCAGTAGCCCCGGGACAGGGAGGACTGAAGCTTTCTTT
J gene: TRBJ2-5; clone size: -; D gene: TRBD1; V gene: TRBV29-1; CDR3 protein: CSVGQGLGETQYF; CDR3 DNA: TGCAGCGTTGGACAGGGGTTAGGCGAGACCCAGTACTTC
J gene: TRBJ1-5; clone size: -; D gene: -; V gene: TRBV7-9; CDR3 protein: CASRVGDNQPQHF; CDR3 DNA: TGTGCCAGCAGGGTTGGGGATAATCAGCCCCAGCATTTT
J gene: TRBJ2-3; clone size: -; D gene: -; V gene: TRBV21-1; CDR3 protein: CASSKHKGTDTQYF; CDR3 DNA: TGTGCCAGCAGCAAGCACAAAGGGACAGATACGCAGTATTTT
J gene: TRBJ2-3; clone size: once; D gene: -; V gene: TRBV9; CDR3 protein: CASGGKSGVNTDTQYF; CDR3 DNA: TGTGCCAGCGGAGGTAAATCCGGCGTGAACACAGATACGCAGTATTTT
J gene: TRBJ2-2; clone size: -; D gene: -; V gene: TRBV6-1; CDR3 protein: CASSDPLGGGTGELFF; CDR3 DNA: TGTGCCAGCAGTGATCCCTTGGGAGGGGGCACCGGGGAGCTGTTTTTT
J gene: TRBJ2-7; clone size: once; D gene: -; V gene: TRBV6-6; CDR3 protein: CASATQGVSYEQYF; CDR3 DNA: TGTGCCAGCGCCACGCAGGGAGTCTCCTACGAGCAGTACTTC
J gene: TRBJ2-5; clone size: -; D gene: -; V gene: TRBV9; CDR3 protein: CASSVGRVSQETQYF; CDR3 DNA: TGTGCCAGCAGCGTAGGCCGGGTCAGCCAGGAGACCCAGTACTTC
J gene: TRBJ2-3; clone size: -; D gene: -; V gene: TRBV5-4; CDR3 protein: CASSLWGSSGTDTQYF; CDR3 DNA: TGTGCCAGCAGCTTGTGGGGGTCAAGCGGCACAGATACGCAGTATTTT
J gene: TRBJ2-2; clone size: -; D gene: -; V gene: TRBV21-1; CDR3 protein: CASSRRGSTGELFF; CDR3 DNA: TGTGCCAGCAGCCGCAGGGGGAGCACCGGGGAGCTGTTTTTT
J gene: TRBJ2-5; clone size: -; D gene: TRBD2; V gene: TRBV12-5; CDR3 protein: CASGLRASGFQYF; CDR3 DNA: TGTGCTAGTGGTTTGAGGGCTAGCGGCTTTCAGTACTTC
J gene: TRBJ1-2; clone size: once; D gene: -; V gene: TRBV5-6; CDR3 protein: CASSLDARSGYTF; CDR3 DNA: TGTGCCAGCAGCTTGGACGCCCGGAGCGGCTACACCTTC
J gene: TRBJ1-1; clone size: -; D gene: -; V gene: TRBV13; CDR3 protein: CASRLMGISNTEAFF; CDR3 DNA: TGTGCCAGCAGGTTAATGGGGATCTCGAACACTGAAGCTTTCTTT
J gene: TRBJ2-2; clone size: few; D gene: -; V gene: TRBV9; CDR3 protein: CASGRRNPTGELFF; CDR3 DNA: TGTGCCAGCGGAAGACGGAACCCTACCGGGGAGCTGTTTTTT
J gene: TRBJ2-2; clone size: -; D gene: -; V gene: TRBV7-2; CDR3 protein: CASKGGEFAGELFF; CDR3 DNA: TGTGCCAGCAAAGGAGGGGAGTTTGCCGGGGAGCTGTTTTTT
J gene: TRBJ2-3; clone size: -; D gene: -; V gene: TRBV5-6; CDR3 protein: CASSPERTPNRGDTQYF; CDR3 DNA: TGTGCCAGCAGCCCGGAGCGGACACCAAATAGGGGTGATACGCAGTATTTT
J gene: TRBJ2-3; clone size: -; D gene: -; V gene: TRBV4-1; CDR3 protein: CASSPRDSLGTDTQYF; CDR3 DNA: TGCGCCAGCAGCCCGAGGGACTCGCTAGGCACAGATACGCAGTATTTT
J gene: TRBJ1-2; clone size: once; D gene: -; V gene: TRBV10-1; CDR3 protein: CATHLDPVEGYTF; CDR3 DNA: TGCGCCACCCATCTCGACCCCGTGGAGGGCTACACCTTC